One and the same sample provided the 19 T cell receptor beta chains below, sequenced in a study of monozygotic twins with inflammatory bowel disease. With the 5' RACE reads reprocessed, TCRdb shows one record per CDR3 protein and no DNA. The sample table includes approximately 420,000 distinct CDR3 sequences. The sequenced material came from blood. Every receptor here comes from a human donor with ulcerative colitis or Crohn's disease, or a healthy co-twin of an affected twin (not recorded which).

The chain recombines TRBV27 with TRBJ1-4; TCRdb proposes TRBD1, but this gene call is untestable without DNA. The CDR3 spans 16 residues. From germline, CDR1 is MNHEY and CDR2 SMNVEV (reference sequence). The CDR3 loop is CAGSSREIATNEKLFF.

This chain joins TRBV7-6 and TRBJ2-5; the D call from TCRdb, TRBD2, cannot be confirmed without DNA. Germline-derived CDR1 and CDR2 are SGHVS and FNYEAQ. CDR3 length: 16 residues. The CDR3 loop is CASSLNGGGLQETQYF.

The V and J genes are TRBV4-1 and TRBJ1-1; TCRdb's D call of TRBD1 is untestable without DNA. From germline, CDR1 is MGHRA and CDR2 YSYEKL. The CDR3 is made up of 16 amino acids. This CDR3 reads CASSLGQVIMNTEAFF.

The genes are TRBV28 and TRBJ2-6; TCRdb gives TRBD2 as the D gene, but with no DNA this cannot be confirmed. In germline, CDR1 is MDHEN, CDR2 SYDVKM. The CDR3 totals 16 residues. The CDR3 is CASRVAGVSGANVLTF.

The rearrangement uses TRBV23-1 and TRBJ1-1. TRBV23-1 counts as an open reading frame of uncertain function. This CDR3 comprises 17 residues. CDR3: CASSQSGEGKRCQEAFF.

This chain links TRBV5-1 with TRBJ2-5. The CDR3 covers 14 residues. CDR1 is SGHRS and CDR2 is YFSETQ in the germline V gene. CDR3 residues: CASRLADTIETQYF.

The gene calls are TRBV5-1 and TRBJ1-5; checking the TCRdb D call of TRBD1 is not possible without DNA. CDR3 length: 13 amino acids. Germline V gene sequence: CDR1 SGHRS, CDR2 YFSETQ. CDR3 protein: CASSGGDNQPQHF.

This chain connects TRBV30 to TRBJ2-1; the D call from TCRdb, TRBD1, cannot be confirmed without DNA. The CDR3 is made up of 13 amino acids. Per germline, CDR1 GTSNPN and CDR2 SVGIG (reference sequence). The CDR3 is CAWEENRVGEQFF.

The chain uses TRBV7-2 and TRBJ1-6; with no DNA, the TCRdb D assignment of TRBD1 cannot be verified. The germline V gene encodes CDR1 SGHTA and CDR2 FQGNSA. The CDR3 is 16 amino acids. The CDR3 sequence is CASSLAGTGHNSPLHF.

The CDR3 loop reads CASSVGDRRGRETQYF. The chain carries TRBV9 and TRBJ2-5; TCRdb indicates TRBD2, and absent DNA this call remains unverified. The CDR3 totals 16 residues. Germline-derived CDR1 and CDR2 are SGDLS and YYNGEE.

The chain joins TRBV5-1 to TRBJ1-1; TCRdb returns TRBD1, unconfirmable since there is no DNA. Germline CDR1 reads SGHRS; CDR2 reads YFSETQ. CDR3 length: 14 amino acids. The CDR3 here is CASSDDRRNTEAFF.

The V call is TRBV12-3 or TRBV12-4, the J call TRBJ2-2; TCRdb designates TRBD1, a call that cannot be tested without DNA. The CDR3 length is 14 residues. The CDR3 reads CASRDRGHTGELFF.

The chain has TRBV10-2 and TRBJ2-7. Germline-derived CDR1 and CDR2 are WSHSY and SAAADI. The CDR3 length is 15 residues. This chain's CDR3 is CASSDTNRGLYEQYF.

The chain employs TRBV19 and TRBJ1-2; TCRdb picks TRBD1, but there is no DNA to check that call. The germline V gene has CDR1 LNHDA and CDR2 SQIVND (reference sequence). The CDR3 loop spans 15 amino acids. CDR3: CASSISLTANYGYTF.

The chain combines TRBV7-6 with TRBJ2-7. This CDR3 comprises 14 residues. The germline gives CDR1 SGHVS, CDR2 FNYEAQ. CDR3 amino acids: CASSLGPDYYEQYF.

The V and J genes are TRBV6-5 and TRBJ2-3; TCRdb lists TRBD1, though no DNA is available to test this call. The CDR3 totals 18 residues. Looked up from germline, CDR1 is MNHEY and CDR2 is SVGAGI. CDR3 sequence: CASSYSIRGGTSTDTQYF.

This chain connects TRBV10-3 to TRBJ1-2. Germline assignment: CDR1 ENHRY and CDR2 SYGVKD. The CDR3 length is 15 residues. CDR3 sequence reads: CAISGEGSRGYGYTF.

The chain combines TRBV6-1 with TRBJ1-1; no DNA is available, so the TRBD1 call from TCRdb remains unchecked. The CDR3 runs to 14 residues. CDR1 MNHNS and CDR2 SASEGT come from the germline V gene. The CDR3 sequence: CASRSQGFFAEAFF.

The chain's CDR3 is CASTRGQAIYGYTF. The chain links TRBV12-3 or TRBV12-4 to TRBJ1-2; the TCRdb call, TRBD1, lacks DNA for checking. This CDR3 has 14 residues.